This T cell receptor (beta chain) appears in the sequencing data of a study of T cells in tuberculosis. Study as a whole: CD1B tetramers identified T cells specific for mycobacterial lipid GMM. Notes on the study in general: The stringent gate may have excluded weak CD1B-GMM tetramer binders.

After thawing and overnight rest, PBMC were stained with GMM-loaded CD1B tetramer, viability dye and anti-CD3 for sorting. CD1B tetramers were loaded with Rhodococcus equi-derived C32 glucose monomycolate. About 100,000 tetramer-negative cells were sorted from each donor. The CDR3 is 15 amino acids. CDR1 is MNHEY, CDR2 SVGAGI, per germline. TCR-alpha and TCR-beta chains were sequenced unpaired. The repertoire was sequenced with immunoSEQ multiplex PCR; TCRdb's copy has only in-frame clones and lacks some. The sample includes 55,000 to 60,000 clones, around 90% of them seen just once. The TCR was taken from an adult woman with latent tuberculosis. This rearrangement joins TRBV6-5 to TRBJ2-5, with 9 nucleotides matching TRBD1. The last part of the DNA fits TRBJ2-7 better; the J call may be wrong. The sequenced sample was CD1b-GMM tetramer-negative cells sorted from PBMCs. The CDR3 protein is CASSYLQGAGYEQYF. DNA for the CDR3: TGTGCCAGCAGTTACCTACAGGGGGCGGGTTACGAGCAGTACTTC.